This entry features one T cell receptor (beta chain) sequence. The entry originates in a study of blood T cell repertoires in COVID-19. The overall study: Samples came from the United States, Italy and Spain, spanning acute and convalescent COVID-19.

The germline CDR1 and CDR2 sequences are SGHRS and YFSETQ. The CDR3 contains 14 residues. Germline trimming cut 7 bases from V and 2 bases from J; bases unmatched to any gene: 7. Assay used: immunoSEQ multiplex PCR; TCRdb lists only in-frame clones, some missing. The table has around 180,000 clones, roughly nine tenths seen once. The sequence was obtained from a woman in her 30s with active or convalescent COVID-19. This chain links TRBV5-1 with TRBJ1-1, with 8 bases lining up with TRBD1. Source material: peripheral blood. CDR3 in amino acids: CASFDRGKNTEAFF. In DNA, the CDR3 is TGCGCCAGCTTCGACAGGGGAAAAAACACTGAAGCTTTCTTT.